This TCR beta chain was obtained from a study of graft-versus-host responses after intestinal transplantation. In the case of this clone: What it binds is not known.

The table came from immunoSEQ multiplex PCR; TCRdb's copy has only in-frame clones and leaves some out. The profile shows around 100,000 clones, about 90% of them singletons. Study findings and constraints: The presence of high graft-versus-host to host-versus-graft clonal ratios in allografts characterized patients with graft-donor T cell macrochimerism.

Germline lookup yields CDR1 SNHLY and CDR2 FYNNEI. Trimming shortened V by 2 bases and J by 1 base, and 8 bases separated the two germline ends. The CDR3 contains 14 residues. The J gene is TRBJ2-5, the V gene TRBV2; D unclear. Here the sequenced sample was unstimulated CD4+ T cells sorted from spleen or lymph node cells, taken before intestinal transplant. This clonotype was sampled from a human donor who received an intestinal transplant. The CDR3 sequence: CASSEIRPQETQYF. CDR3 bases: TGTGCCAGCAGTGAAATACGGCCCCAAGAGACCCAGTACTTC.